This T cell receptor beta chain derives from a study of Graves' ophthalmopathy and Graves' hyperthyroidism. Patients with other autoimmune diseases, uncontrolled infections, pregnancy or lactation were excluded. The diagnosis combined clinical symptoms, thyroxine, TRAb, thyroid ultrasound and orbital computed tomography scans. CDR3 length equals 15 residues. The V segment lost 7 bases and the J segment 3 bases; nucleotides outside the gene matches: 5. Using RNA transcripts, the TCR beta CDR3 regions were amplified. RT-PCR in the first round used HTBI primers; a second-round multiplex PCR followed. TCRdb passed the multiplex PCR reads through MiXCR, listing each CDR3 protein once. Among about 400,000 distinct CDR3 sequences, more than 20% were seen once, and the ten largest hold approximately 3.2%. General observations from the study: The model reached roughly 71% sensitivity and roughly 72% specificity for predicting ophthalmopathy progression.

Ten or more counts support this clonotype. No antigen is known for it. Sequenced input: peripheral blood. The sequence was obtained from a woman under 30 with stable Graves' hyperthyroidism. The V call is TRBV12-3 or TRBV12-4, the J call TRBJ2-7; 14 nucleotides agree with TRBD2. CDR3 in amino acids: CASTGTSGRYYEQYF. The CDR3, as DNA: TGTGCCAGCACAGGGACTAGCGGGAGATACTACGAGCAGTACTTC.